A single sample is the source of the 15 T cell receptor beta chains below, sequenced in a study of identical twins. One entry per CDR3 protein, called by TCRdb with MiXCR from the 5' RACE reads. Here the sample spans some 500,000 distinct CDR3 sequences, roughly an eighth being singletons. This sample also belongs to another study, concerning yellow fever vaccine responses in identical twins.

The sequencing input was CD4+ T cells sorted from blood. All receptors come from a woman between 18 and 30 years old in good health.

The V call is TRBV20-1, the J call TRBJ2-1, with 8 bases aligning to TRBD2. Germline V gene data show CDR1 as DFQATT and CDR2 as SNEGSKA (reference sequence). After removal of 4 bases from V and 9 bases from J, the junction contained 14 bases not matched to a gene. The CDR3 consists of 15 residues. The CDR3 here is CSAKERASGPREQFF. The CDR3 nucleotides read TGCAGTGCTAAAGAACGGGCTAGCGGGCCGCGTGAGCAGTTCTTC.

This clonotype was detected only a few times. The chain couples TRBV20-1 to TRBJ2-7; TRBD1 matches 10 bases. CDR3 length equals 14 residues. Germline V gene lookup returns CDR1 DFQATT and CDR2 SNEGSKA (reference sequence). The CDR3 DNA reads as TGCAGGGCAAAGGGGACAGGGGTTTCCTACGAGCAGTACTTC. Encoded protein: CRAKGTGVSYEQYF.

The rearrangement links TRBV12-3 or TRBV12-4 to TRBJ2-1; 11 bases are shared with TRBD2. The CDR3 contains 19 residues. V lost 7 bases to trimming and J lost 1 base; unmatched junction nucleotides: 15. The CDR3 coding sequence is TGTGCCAGCACACCCCAGGGTGGTAGCGGGGGGGCATCCTACAATGAGCAGTTCTTC. Encoded protein: CASTPQGGSGGASYNEQFF.

The rearrangement joins TRBV4-1 to TRBJ2-7; 7 bases are a match to TRBD2. Germline lookup yields CDR1 MGHRA and CDR2 YSYEKL. With V trimmed by 0 bases and J by 0 bases, 5 bases remained unmatched. The CDR3 is made up of 16 amino acids. The CDR3 is CASSQEAGLSSYEQYF. Written as DNA, the CDR3 is TGCGCCAGCAGCCAAGAAGCGGGGCTTAGCTCCTACGAGCAGTACTTC.

The table lists this clonotype with a few counts. The rearrangement joins TRBV12-3 or TRBV12-4 to TRBJ2-1; a possible D gene is TRBD1 (6 bases). Trimming pared 6 bases from V and 9 bases from J, leaving 18 bases between. The CDR3 is 14 residues long. As DNA, the CDR3 is TGTGCCAGCAGAAAGTCCCAACAGGGTAGTGAGCAGTTCTTC. It specifies CASRKSQQGSEQFF.

This clonotype was observed a few times. The chain links TRBV18 to TRBJ2-7; a weak D match, TRBD2 (5 bases). CDR1 is KGHSH and CDR2 is LQKENI in the germline V gene. V lost 4 bases to trimming and J lost 7 bases, with 17 bases between them. The CDR3 totals 14 residues. CDR3 sequence: CASSRRQDKVEQYF. The CDR3 nucleotides are TGTGCCAGCTCACGGAGGCAGGATAAGGTAGAGCAGTACTTC. Full variable domain (outside the CDR3, taken from reference TRBV18 and TRBJ2-7): NAGVMQNPRHLVRRRGQEARLRCSPMKGHSHVYWYRQLPEEGLKFMVYLQKENIIDESGMPKERFSAEFPKEGPSILRIQQVVRGDSAAYFCASSRRQDKVEQYFGPGTRLTVT.

This clonotype was observed a handful of times. The rearrangement joins TRBV12-3 or TRBV12-4 to TRBJ1-1; no firm D call. This CDR3 has 14 amino acids. Trimming removed 8 bases from V and 1 base from J, with 14 bases in between. The CDR3 DNA sequence: TGTGCCAGCGACGAAAAAGGGCGGAACACTGAAGCTTTCTTT. Its translation is CASDEKGRNTEAFF.

The rearrangement joins TRBV9 to TRBJ2-1, with 7 bases lining up with TRBD2. Germline CDR1 SGDLS, CDR2 YYNGEE. V dropped 6 bases and J dropped 8; count of bases not matched to a gene: 14. The CDR3 has 15 residues. This chain's CDR3 is CASNFLGLRFHEQFF. In DNA, the CDR3 is TGTGCCAGCAACTTTCTGGGACTAAGGTTTCATGAGCAGTTCTTC.

The chain joins TRBV5-6 to TRBJ2-7; D possibly corresponds to TRBD1 (6 bases). Germline CDR1 SGHDT, CDR2 YYEEEE. Trimming took off 5 bases at V and 3 bases at J, with 15 bases between the two ends. The length of the CDR3 is 14 residues. This CDR3 is CASRRQALGYEQYF. Here the CDR3 DNA reads TGTGCCAGCAGACGACAGGCTCTGGGCTACGAGCAGTACTTC.

The chain couples TRBV29-1 to TRBJ2-2; no clear D gene. Trimming pared 6 bases from V and 0 bases from J, leaving 8 bases between. The CDR3 length is 13 residues. CDR1 is SQVTM and CDR2 is ANQGSEA in the germline V gene. CDR3 sequence reads: CSVAQTNTGELFF. The CDR3 bases are TGCAGCGTGGCACAGACGAACACCGGGGAGCTGTTTTTT.

The rearrangement joins TRBV27 to TRBJ1-6; a weak D match, TRBD1 (5 bases). The CDR3 length is 16 residues. Deletions cut 6 bases from V and 0 bases from J, with 12 bases between. Germline loops: CDR1 MNHEY, CDR2 SMNVEV (reference sequence). The CDR3 DNA sequence: TGTGCCAGCAGACTGGGGGGGAACTCCTATAATTCACCCCTCCACTTT. Amino acid sequence: CASRLGGNSYNSPLHF.

V usage is TRBV9 and J usage is TRBJ2-2, with 7 bases aligning to TRBD1. This CDR3 contains 19 residues. Per the germline V gene, CDR1 is SGDLS and CDR2 is YYNGEE. Unmatched junction bases numbered 15, after V lost 3 bases and J lost 1 base. CDR3 residues: CASSARLSTGTVNTGELFF. The CDR3 nucleotides are TGTGCCAGCAGCGCCCGCCTTTCTACCGGGACAGTGAACACCGGGGAGCTGTTTTTT.

The chain couples TRBV20-1 to TRBJ2-7, with 8 bases fitting TRBD2. Germline CDR1 and CDR2: DFQATT and SNEGSKA (reference sequence). The CDR3 runs to 13 residues. V lost 7 bases, J lost 0 bases, and 5 bases stayed unmatched. For the CDR3, the DNA is TGCAGTGGTAGCGGGACTAGCTCCTACGAGCAGTACTTC. It translates to CSGSGTSSYEQYF.

The chain employs TRBV5-1 and TRBJ2-2, with a possible D match to TRBD1 (6 bases). Trimming cost V 0 bases and J 4 bases, with 10 bases left between them. In germline, CDR1 is SGHRS, CDR2 YFSETQ. This CDR3 is 15 amino acids long. CDR3: CASSLEGTPTGELFF. In DNA, the CDR3 is TGCGCCAGCAGCTTGGAAGGGACACCCACCGGGGAGCTGTTTTTT.

The V and J genes are TRBV19 and TRBJ1-5, with TRBD1 matching over 7 bases. The CDR3 totals 15 residues. Germline V gives CDR1 LNHDA, CDR2 SQIVND (reference sequence). J gave up 2 bases and V 4 bases, and 5 bases lay outside the gene matches. The CDR3 is CASSTRQGGNQPQHF. The DNA for the CDR3 is TGTGCCAGTAGTACAAGACAGGGTGGCAATCAGCCCCAGCATTTT.